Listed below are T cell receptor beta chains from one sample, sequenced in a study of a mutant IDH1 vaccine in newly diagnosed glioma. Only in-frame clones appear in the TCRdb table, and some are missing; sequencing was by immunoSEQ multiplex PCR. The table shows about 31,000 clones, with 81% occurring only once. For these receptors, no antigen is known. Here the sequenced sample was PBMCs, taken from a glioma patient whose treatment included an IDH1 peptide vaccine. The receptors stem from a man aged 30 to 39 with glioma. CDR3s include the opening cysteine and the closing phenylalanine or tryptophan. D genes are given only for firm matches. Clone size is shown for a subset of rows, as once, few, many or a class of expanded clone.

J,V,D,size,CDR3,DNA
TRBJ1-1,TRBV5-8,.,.,CASSSTGGRYTEAFF,TGTGCCAGCAGCTCCACTGGGGGGAGGTACACTGAAGCTTTCTTT
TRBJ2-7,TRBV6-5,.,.,CASSYSRQAEQYF,TGTGCCAGCAGTTACTCCCGGCAGGCGGAGCAGTACTTC
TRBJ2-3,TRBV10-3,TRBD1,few,CAISAAGQGETDTQYF,TGTGCCATCAGTGCCGCGGGACAGGGGGAGACAGATACGCAGTATTTT
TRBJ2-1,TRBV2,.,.,CASSGSVSSYNEQFF,TGTGCCAGCAGTGGGTCTGTGAGCTCCTACAATGAGCAGTTCTTC
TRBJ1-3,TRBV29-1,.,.,CSVLFGTPHSGNTIYF,TGCAGCGTTTTATTCGGGACTCCCCACTCTGGAAACACCATATATTTT
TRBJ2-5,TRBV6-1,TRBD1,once,CASSEGWTGFETQYF,TGTGCCAGCAGTGAAGGCTGGACAGGGTTTGAGACCCAGTACTTC
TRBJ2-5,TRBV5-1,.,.,CASSPDGTYERPQYF,TGCGCCAGCAGCCCCGACGGGACCTACGAGCGTCCCCAGTACTTC
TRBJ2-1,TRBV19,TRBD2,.,CATKDSGLTSYNEQFF,TGTGCCACCAAGGACTCGGGACTAACCTCCTACAATGAGCAGTTCTTC
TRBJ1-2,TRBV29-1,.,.,CSVPGYRYGYTF,TGCAGCGTTCCGGGGTACCGGTATGGCTACACCTTC
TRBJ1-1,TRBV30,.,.,CAWTPGPPNTEAFF,TGTGCCTGGACCCCGGGACCGCCGAACACTGAAGCTTTCTTT
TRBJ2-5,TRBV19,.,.,CASSPTTGETQYF,TGTGCCAGTAGTCCAACTACGGGGGAGACCCAGTACTTC
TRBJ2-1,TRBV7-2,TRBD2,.,CASSLTLAGGNEQFF,TGTGCCAGCAGCTTAACACTAGCGGGAGGTAATGAGCAGTTCTTC
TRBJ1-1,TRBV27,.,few,CASSYRSGFGNTEAFF,TGTGCCAGCAGTTACCGATCCGGGTTCGGCAACACTGAAGCTTTCTTT
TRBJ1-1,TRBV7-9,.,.,CASSDSRASGAFF,TGTGCCAGCAGCGATAGCAGGGCTTCGGGAGCTTTCTTT
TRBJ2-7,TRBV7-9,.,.,CASSLGADTYEQYF,TGTGCCAGCAGCTTAGGGGCTGATACCTACGAGCAGTACTTC
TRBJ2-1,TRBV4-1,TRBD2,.,CASSQDLAGGYNEQFF,TGCGCCAGCAGCCAAGATCTAGCGGGAGGCTACAATGAGCAGTTCTTC
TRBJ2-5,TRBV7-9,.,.,CASRKGSSGETQYF,TGTGCCAGCAGAAAAGGGAGTAGCGGTGAGACCCAGTACTTC
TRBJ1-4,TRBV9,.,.,CASSVGRNFNEKLFF,TGTGCCAGCAGCGTAGGCAGGAACTTTAATGAAAAACTGTTTTTT
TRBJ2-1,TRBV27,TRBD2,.,CASSLGTGGQGQFF,TGTGCCAGCAGTTTAGGGACGGGAGGCCAAGGGCAGTTCTTC
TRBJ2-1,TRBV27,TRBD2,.,CASSLPNSGSPHNEQFF,TGTGCCAGCAGTTTACCTAATAGCGGGAGCCCACACAATGAGCAGTTCTTC
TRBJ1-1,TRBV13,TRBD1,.,CASGTGAYSAFF,TGTGCCAGCGGGACAGGGGCCTATTCGGCTTTCTTT
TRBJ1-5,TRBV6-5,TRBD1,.,CASSGGQGWQPQHF,TGTGCCAGCAGTGGGGGACAGGGATGGCAGCCCCAGCATTTT
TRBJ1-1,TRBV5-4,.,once,CASSLWGWTEAFF,TGTGCCAGCAGCTTATGGGGTTGGACTGAAGCTTTCTTT